The sequence of this T cell receptor beta chain was determined in a study of CD8 T cells in Susac syndrome. Reverse transcription of about 0.5 to 1 ug RNA used random hexamers. TCR beta CDR3 was amplified by immunoSEQ covering 54 Vbeta and 13 Jbeta. In TCRdb, the immunoSEQ multiplex PCR reads were re-called with MiXCR into one record per CDR3 protein. The sample gives about 60,000 distinct CDR3 sequences, around 96% of which show up once; around 0.6% is in the top ten. Sequencing targeted TCR beta in blood CD8+ and CD4+ T cells. The V gene end was trimmed by 1 base and the J gene end by 3 bases; junction bases not matched to a gene: 8. The CDR3 is made up of 16 amino acids. Germline CDR1 reads SEHNR; CDR2 reads FQNEAQ (reference sequence).

This receptor was taken from a human donor with multiple sclerosis. The chain uses TRBV7-9 and TRBJ2-7, with 8 bases matching TRBD1. The sample comprised CD8+ T cells from PBMCs. CDR3 in DNA: TGTGCCAGCAGCTTAGAAAGTGGGACAGGTTTCTACGAGCAGTACTTC. Encoded protein: CASSLESGTGFYEQYF.